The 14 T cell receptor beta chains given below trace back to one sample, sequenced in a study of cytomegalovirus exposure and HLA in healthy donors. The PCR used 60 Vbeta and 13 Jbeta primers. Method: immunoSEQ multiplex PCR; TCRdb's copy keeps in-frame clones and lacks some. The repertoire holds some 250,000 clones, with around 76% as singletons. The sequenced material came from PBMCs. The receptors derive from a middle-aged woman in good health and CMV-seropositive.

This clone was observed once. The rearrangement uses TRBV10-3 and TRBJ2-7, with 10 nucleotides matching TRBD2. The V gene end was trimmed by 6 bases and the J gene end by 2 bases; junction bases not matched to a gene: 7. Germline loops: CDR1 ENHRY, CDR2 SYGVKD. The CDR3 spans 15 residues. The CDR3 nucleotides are TGTGCCATCAGGTCTAGCGGGGGCCAAACCTACGAGCAGTACTTC. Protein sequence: CAIRSSGGQTYEQYF.

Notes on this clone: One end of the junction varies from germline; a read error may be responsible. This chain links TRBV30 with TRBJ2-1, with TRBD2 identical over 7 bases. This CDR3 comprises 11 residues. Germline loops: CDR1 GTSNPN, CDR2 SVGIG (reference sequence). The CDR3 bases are TGTGCCAGGAGCGGGAAGGATGAGCAGTTCTTC. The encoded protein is CARSGKDEQFF.

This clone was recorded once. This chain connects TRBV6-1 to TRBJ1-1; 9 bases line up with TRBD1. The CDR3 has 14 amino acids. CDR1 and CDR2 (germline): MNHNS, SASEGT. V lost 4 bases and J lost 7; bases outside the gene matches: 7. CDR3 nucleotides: TGTGCCAGCAGTGGGGACAGGGATCGGGGTGAAGCTTTCTTT. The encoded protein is CASSGDRDRGEAFF.

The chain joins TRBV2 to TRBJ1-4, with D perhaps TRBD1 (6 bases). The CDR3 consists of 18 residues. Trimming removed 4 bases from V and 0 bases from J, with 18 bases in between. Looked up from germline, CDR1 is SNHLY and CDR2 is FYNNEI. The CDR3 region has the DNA TGTGCCAGCAGTGGGAGGCCAAGGGGGATAGCAACTAATGAAAAACTGTTTTTT. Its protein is CASSGRPRGIATNEKLFF.

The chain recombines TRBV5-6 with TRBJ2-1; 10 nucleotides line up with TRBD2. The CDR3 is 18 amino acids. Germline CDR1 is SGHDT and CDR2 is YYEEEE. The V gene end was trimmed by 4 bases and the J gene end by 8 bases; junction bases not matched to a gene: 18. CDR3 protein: CASSPGSGRAGSVHEQFF. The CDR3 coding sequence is TGTGCCAGCAGCCCAGGCAGCGGGAGGGCCGGGTCGGTCCATGAGCAGTTCTTC.

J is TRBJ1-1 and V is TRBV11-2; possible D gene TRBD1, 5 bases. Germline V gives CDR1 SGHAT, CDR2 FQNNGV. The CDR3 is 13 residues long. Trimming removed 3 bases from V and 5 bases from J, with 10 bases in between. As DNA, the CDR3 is TGTGCCAGCAGCTTGTGGGGGGGTACTGAAGCTTTCTTT. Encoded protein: CASSLWGGTEAFF.

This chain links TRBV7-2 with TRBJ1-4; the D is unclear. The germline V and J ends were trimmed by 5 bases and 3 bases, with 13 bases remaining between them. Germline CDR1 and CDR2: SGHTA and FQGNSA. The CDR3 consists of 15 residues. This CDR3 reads CASSGSLGSNEKLFF. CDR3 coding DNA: TGTGCCAGCAGCGGGAGTTTAGGGTCTAATGAAAAACTGTTTTTT.

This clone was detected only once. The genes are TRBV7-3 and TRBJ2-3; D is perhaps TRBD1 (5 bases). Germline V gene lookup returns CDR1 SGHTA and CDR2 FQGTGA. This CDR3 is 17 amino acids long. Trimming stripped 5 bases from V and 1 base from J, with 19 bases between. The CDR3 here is CASSRTQARWGTDTQYF. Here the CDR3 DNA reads TGTGCCAGCAGCCGAACACAGGCGCGTTGGGGCACAGATACGCAGTATTTT.

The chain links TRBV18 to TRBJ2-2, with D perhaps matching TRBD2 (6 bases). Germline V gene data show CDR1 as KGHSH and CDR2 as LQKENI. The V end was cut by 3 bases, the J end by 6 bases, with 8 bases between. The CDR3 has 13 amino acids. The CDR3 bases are TGTGCCAGCTCACCCGGGGAGGCCGGGGAGCTGTTTTTT. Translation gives CASSPGEAGELFF.

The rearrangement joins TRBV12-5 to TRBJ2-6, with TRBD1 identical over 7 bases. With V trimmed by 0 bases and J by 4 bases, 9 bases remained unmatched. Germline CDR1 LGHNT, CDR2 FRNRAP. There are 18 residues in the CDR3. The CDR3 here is CASGLVQGTASGANVLTF. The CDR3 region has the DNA TGTGCTAGTGGTTTGGTACAGGGGACAGCCTCGGGGGCCAACGTCCTGACTTTC.

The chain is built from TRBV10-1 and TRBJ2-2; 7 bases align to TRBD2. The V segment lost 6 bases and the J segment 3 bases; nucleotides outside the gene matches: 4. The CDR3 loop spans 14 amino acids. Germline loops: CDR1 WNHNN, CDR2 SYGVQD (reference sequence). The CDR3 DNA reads TGCGCCAGCAGGGAAAGCGGGGACACCGGGGAGCTGTTTTTT. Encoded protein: CASRESGDTGELFF.

This CDR3 reads CASTSGLDIDTQYF. The CDR3 DNA reads as TGTGCCAGCACCTCGGGACTAGATATAGATACGCAGTATTTT. The J gene is TRBJ2-3, the V gene TRBV7-2; 8 bases align to TRBD2. The CDR3 length is 14 residues. V shed 7 bases, J shed 5 bases, and the junction held 8 bases outside the gene matches. CDR1 SGHTA and CDR2 FQGNSA come from the germline V gene.

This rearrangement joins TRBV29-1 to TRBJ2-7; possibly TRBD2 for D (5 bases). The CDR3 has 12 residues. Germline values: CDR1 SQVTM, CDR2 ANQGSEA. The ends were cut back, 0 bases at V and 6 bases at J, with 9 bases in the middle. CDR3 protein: CSVEDVGVEQYF. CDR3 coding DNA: TGCAGCGTTGAAGATGTCGGGGTCGAGCAGTACTTC.

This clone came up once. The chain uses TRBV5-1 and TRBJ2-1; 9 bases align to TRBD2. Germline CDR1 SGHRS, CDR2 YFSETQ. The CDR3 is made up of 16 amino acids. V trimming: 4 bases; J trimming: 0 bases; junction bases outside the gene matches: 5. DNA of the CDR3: TGCGCCAGCAGCCGCGGGGGGGCTAGCTCCTACAATGAGCAGTTCTTC. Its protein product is CASSRGGASSYNEQFF.